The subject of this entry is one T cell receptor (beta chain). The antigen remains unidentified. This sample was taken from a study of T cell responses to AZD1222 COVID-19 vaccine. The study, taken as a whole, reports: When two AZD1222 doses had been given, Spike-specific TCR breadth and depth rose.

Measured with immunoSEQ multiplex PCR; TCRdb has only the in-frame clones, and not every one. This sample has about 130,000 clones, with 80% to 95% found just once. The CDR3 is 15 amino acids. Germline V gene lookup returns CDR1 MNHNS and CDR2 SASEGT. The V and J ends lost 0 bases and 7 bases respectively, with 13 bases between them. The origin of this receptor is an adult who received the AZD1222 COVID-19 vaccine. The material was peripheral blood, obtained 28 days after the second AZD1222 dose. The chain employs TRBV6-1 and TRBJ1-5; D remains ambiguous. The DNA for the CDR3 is TGTGCCAGCAGTGAAGCGGTCGCCGGTTTGCAGCCCCAGCATTTT. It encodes CASSEAVAGLQPQHF.